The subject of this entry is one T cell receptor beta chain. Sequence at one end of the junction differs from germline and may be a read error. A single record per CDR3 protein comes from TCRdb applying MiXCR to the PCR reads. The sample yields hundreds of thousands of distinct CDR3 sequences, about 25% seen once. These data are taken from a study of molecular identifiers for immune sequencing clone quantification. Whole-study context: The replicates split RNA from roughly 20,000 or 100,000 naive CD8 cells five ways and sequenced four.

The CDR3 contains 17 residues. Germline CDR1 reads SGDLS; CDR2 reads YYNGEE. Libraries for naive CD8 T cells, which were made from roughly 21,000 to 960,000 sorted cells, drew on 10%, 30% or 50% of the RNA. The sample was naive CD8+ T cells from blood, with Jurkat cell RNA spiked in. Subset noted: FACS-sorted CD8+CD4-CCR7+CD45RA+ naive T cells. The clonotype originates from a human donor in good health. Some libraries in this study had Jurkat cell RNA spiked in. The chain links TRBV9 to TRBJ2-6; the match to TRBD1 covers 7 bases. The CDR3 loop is CARSALGTATGANVLTF. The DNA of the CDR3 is TGTGCCCGCAGTGCACTTGGGACAGCTACTGGGGCCAACGTCCTGACTTTC.